This record covers a single TCR beta chain. The data derive from a study of blood T cell repertoires in COVID-19. Losses at the gene ends were 6 bases for V and 2 bases for J; bases not matched to a gene: 4. This CDR3 contains 14 residues. CDR1 is ENHRY, CDR2 SYGVKD, per germline. Measured with immunoSEQ multiplex PCR; TCRdb has only the in-frame clones, and not every one. The sample has over 25,000 clones; 77% are singletons. Sample: peripheral blood. J is TRBJ2-3 and V is TRBV10-3; TRBD2 aligns across 8 bases. The receptor was derived from an elderly man with active or convalescent COVID-19. The CDR3 DNA reads as TGTGCCATCAGGCCGGGGGGGGTCACAGATACGCAGTATTTT. Its protein product is CAIRPGGVTDTQYF.